The 26 T cell receptor beta chains listed next were all sequenced from one sample in a study of blood T cell repertoires in COVID-19. The protocol was immunoSEQ multiplex PCR, while the TCRdb copy is restricted to in-frame clones and leaves out a portion. The repertoire holds 150,000 to 200,000 clones, around nine tenths seen once, with roughly 6% in the top ten. The sample was peripheral blood. These TCRs come from a man between 35 and 55 years old with active or convalescent COVID-19.

The chain uses TRBV6-5 and TRBJ2-1, with TRBD2 matching 7 bases. CDR1 and CDR2 (germline): MNHEY, SVGAGI. Trimming cost V 5 bases and J 7 bases; bases outside gene matches: 8. The CDR3 covers 14 residues. The CDR3 region is CASSKWTSQNEQFF. The DNA for the CDR3 is TGTGCCAGCAGTAAATGGACTAGTCAAAATGAGCAGTTCTTC.

This chain uses TRBV29-1 with TRBJ1-4, with TRBD1 as a possible D gene (5 bases). V lost 4 bases and J 8 bases, leaving 11 bases between the germline ends. The CDR3 runs to 12 residues. Germline V gene sequence: CDR1 SQVTM, CDR2 ANQGSEA. The CDR3 coding sequence is TGCAGCGTTGGAGGGGCGGGGGAAAAACTGTTTTTT. Protein: CSVGGAGEKLFF.

As to this clone: At the DNA level, this CDR3 is encoded by other sequences in the same sample as well. V usage is TRBV5-4 and J usage is TRBJ1-1; D is possibly TRBD1 (5 bases). CDR3 length: 12 residues. V was shortened by 3 bases and J by 8 bases, with 11 bases between the two germline ends. Germline CDR1 SGHNT, CDR2 YYREEE (reference sequence). CDR3 loop: CASSSGGGEAFF. The CDR3 region has the DNA TGTGCCAGCAGCTCCGGCGGGGGAGAAGCTTTCTTT.

This clone has more than one count but fewer than ten. The rearrangement joins TRBV21-1 to TRBJ1-1; the table gives TRBD1 as D, unverified against the DNA. TRBV21-1 is a pseudogene locus. CDR3 length: 15 amino acids. The CDR3 spells CASSPWDRGLTEAFF. The CDR3 DNA reads as TGTGCCAGCAGCCCTTGGGACAGGGGTTTGACTGAAGCTTTCTTT.

CDR3 bases: TGTGCCAGCAGCCAACTAGACACAGATACGCAGTATTTT. Translated: CASSQLDTDTQYF. The chain is built from TRBV3-1 (or the pseudogene TRBV3-2) and TRBJ2-3; D remains unclear. Germline CDR1 reads LGHDT; CDR2 reads YNNKEL (reference sequence). Between the trimmed V and J ends, which lost 2 bases and 2 bases, there was a span of 5 bases. CDR3 length: 13 amino acids.

This clone was found once. The CDR3 here is CASSYSTGDYEQYF. The CDR3 DNA reads as TGTGCCAGCAGTTACTCGACGGGGGACTACGAGCAGTACTTC. The V gene is TRBV6-5, the J gene TRBJ2-7; possible D gene TRBD2, 6 bases. V was shortened by 0 bases and J by 3 bases, with 9 bases between the two germline ends. The germline gives CDR1 MNHEY, CDR2 SVGAGI. CDR3 length: 14 residues.

The chain couples TRBV5-6 to TRBJ1-6, with 7 bases fitting TRBD1. The V gene end was trimmed by 5 bases and the J gene end by 7 bases; junction bases not matched to a gene: 12. CDR3 length: 16 residues. Germline-derived CDR1 and CDR2 are SGHDT and YYEEEE. The CDR3, as DNA: TGTGCCAGCAGAGATACGACAGGGCTTCCCAATTCACCCCTCCACTTT. This gives the protein CASRDTTGLPNSPLHF.

The V call is TRBV28, the J call TRBJ2-1; 15 positions match TRBD2. This CDR3 is 14 amino acids long. CDR1 and CDR2 (germline): MDHEN, SYDVKM. J lost 9 bases, V lost 10 bases, and 7 bases had no gene match. CDR3 loop: CATWTSGRASEQFF. The DNA for the CDR3 is TGTGCCACCTGGACTAGCGGGAGGGCCAGTGAGCAGTTCTTC.

This chain connects TRBV18 to TRBJ1-1; TRBD1 might be the D (6 bases). Germline V gives CDR1 KGHSH, CDR2 LQKENI. Trimming cost V 3 bases and J 1 base, with 12 bases left between them. The CDR3 has 15 residues. The chain's CDR3 is CASSPRGTQNTEAFF. The CDR3 region has the DNA TGTGCCAGCTCACCCCGAGGGACACAGAACACTGAAGCTTTCTTT. Filled out from reference TRBV18 and TRBJ1-1, the complete variable domain reads NAGVMQNPRHLVRRRGQEARLRCSPMKGHSHVYWYRQLPEEGLKFMVYLQKENIIDESGMPKERFSAEFPKEGPSILRIQQVVRGDSAAYFCASSPRGTQNTEAFFGQGTRLTVV.

The chain combines TRBV7-3 with TRBJ2-3, with D possibly TRBD1 on 5 matching bases. Trimming shortened V by 5 bases and J by 4 bases, and 25 bases separated the two germline ends. This CDR3 has 18 residues. CDR1 and CDR2 from the germline V gene are SGHTA and FQGTGA. The chain's CDR3 is CASSRLGKGRVSPDTQYF. The CDR3 DNA is TGTGCCAGCAGCCGCTTGGGAAAGGGCAGGGTGAGCCCAGATACGCAGTATTTT.

The chain recombines TRBV6-5 with TRBJ1-6; 9 bases fit TRBD1. The V segment lost 5 bases and the J segment 9 bases; nucleotides outside the gene matches: 8. The CDR3 length is 15 residues. Germline assignment: CDR1 MNHEY and CDR2 SVGAGI. The CDR3 DNA follows: TGTGCCAGCAGTAACCAAGGGACAGGGAGTTCACCCCTCCACTTT. It codes for CASSNQGTGSSPLHF.

A single count supports this clone. The chain joins TRBV4-1 to TRBJ2-3; 11 bases match TRBD1. V lost 0 bases, J lost 2 bases, and 7 bases stayed unmatched. Germline loops: CDR1 MGHRA, CDR2 YSYEKL. This CDR3 contains 18 residues. The CDR3 protein is CASSQERTGGALTDTQYF. In DNA, the CDR3 is TGCGCCAGCAGCCAAGAACGGACAGGGGGCGCCCTCACAGATACGCAGTATTTT.

The chain combines TRBV5-1 with TRBJ2-3, with 12 nucleotides matching TRBD2. Trimming cost V 7 bases and J 2 bases; bases outside gene matches: 2. The CDR3 totals 14 residues. Germline-derived CDR1 and CDR2 are SGHRS and YFSETQ. The CDR3 bases are TGCGCCAGCCGGACTAGCGGGATCACAGATACGCAGTATTTT. Encoded protein: CASRTSGITDTQYF.

The J gene is TRBJ1-6, the V gene TRBV12-3 or TRBV12-4; TRBD1 agrees at 7 bases. V shed 2 bases, J shed 8 bases, and the junction held 0 bases outside the gene matches. The CDR3 has 13 residues. This chain's CDR3 is CASSLTGDSPLHF. DNA for the CDR3: TGTGCCAGCAGTTTAACAGGGGATTCACCCCTCCACTTT.

This chain joins TRBV2 and TRBJ1-1, with D possibly matching TRBD1 (5 bases). CDR3 size: 15 residues. Trimming left V 3 bases short and J 3 bases short, with 14 bases between. Germline V CDR1 and CDR2: SNHLY, FYNNEI. CDR3 sequence: CASSDGQGRYTEAFF. CDR3 DNA: TGTGCCAGCAGTGATGGGCAGGGCCGTTACACTGAAGCTTTCTTT.

This chain connects TRBV6-6 to TRBJ2-4, with TRBD2 identical over 9 bases. Looked up from germline, CDR1 is MNHNY and CDR2 is SVGAGI (reference sequence). V lost 6 bases, J lost 4 bases, and 7 bases stayed unmatched. There are 15 residues in the CDR3. The CDR3 DNA reads as TGTGCCAGCAGGCCAAGCGGGGGGATTAAAAACATTCAGTACTTC. Translated, it gives CASRPSGGIKNIQYF.

This clone was found once. The sample holds other DNA sequences that translate to the same CDR3. This chain links TRBV9 with TRBJ1-3, with 7 bases fitting TRBD1. Germline V gene lookup returns CDR1 SGDLS and CDR2 YYNGEE. This CDR3 has 13 amino acids. Unmatched junction bases numbered 4, after V lost 6 bases and J lost 4 bases. The CDR3 loop reads CASTRGPGNTIYF. The CDR3 DNA sequence: TGTGCCAGCACAAGGGGGCCAGGAAACACCATATATTTT.

The chain carries TRBV6-5 and TRBJ1-3; 11 bases are shared with TRBD1. CDR1 and CDR2 from the germline V gene are MNHEY and SVGAGI. Unmatched junction bases numbered 4, after V lost 6 bases and J lost 6 bases. The CDR3 has 14 residues. CDR3 in DNA: TGTGCCAGCAGCGGACAGGGGGCATCAAACACCATATATTTT. This gives the protein CASSGQGASNTIYF.

The chain uses TRBV20-1 and TRBJ2-3, with D maybe TRBD1 (5 bases). The CDR3 is made up of 15 amino acids. Germline-derived CDR1 and CDR2 are DFQATT and SNEGSKA (reference sequence). Trimming shortened V by 3 bases and J by 0 bases, and 13 bases separated the two germline ends. CDR3 sequence: CSASSGLYSTDTQYF. CDR3 DNA: TGCAGTGCTAGTTCAGGGCTGTATAGCACAGATACGCAGTATTTT.

In this sample, this clone turned up a few times. The chain uses TRBV28 and TRBJ1-2, with a tentative D call TRBD1 (5 bases). The CDR3 contains 12 residues. Looked up from germline, CDR1 is MDHEN and CDR2 is SYDVKM. Trimming stripped 4 bases from V and 5 bases from J, with 8 bases between. The DNA of the CDR3 is TGTGCCAGCAGTTCGACAGATTATGGCTACACCTTC. This translates into CASSSTDYGYTF.

This CDR3 reads CASSKRGGSNTEAFF. CDR3 coding DNA: TGTGCCAGCAGCAAGCGAGGGGGAAGTAACACTGAAGCTTTCTTT. J is TRBJ1-1 and V is TRBV7-2, with TRBD1 as a possible D gene (6 bases). This CDR3 has 15 amino acids. Trimming pared 5 bases from V and 2 bases from J, leaving 15 bases between. CDR1 and CDR2 from the germline V gene are SGHTA and FQGNSA. Together with reference TRBV7-2 and TRBJ1-1, the CDR3 gives the full variable domain: GAGVSQSPSNKVTEKGKDVELRCDPISGHTALYWYRQSLGQGLEFLIYFQGNSAPDKSGLPSDRFSAERTGGSVSTLTIQRTQQEDSAVYLCASSKRGGSNTEAFFGQGTRLTVV.

The rearrangement joins TRBV2 to TRBJ2-7, with a possible D match to TRBD1 (6 bases). V shed 7 bases and J shed 3 bases, with 10 bases lying between them. The CDR3 totals 12 residues. Germline values: CDR1 SNHLY, CDR2 FYNNEI. The CDR3 loop is CASKDSNYEQYF. CDR3 sequence (DNA): TGTGCCAGCAAGGACAGCAACTACGAGCAGTACTTC.

This chain connects TRBV12-3 or TRBV12-4 to TRBJ1-2, with a possible D match to TRBD1 (5 bases). The CDR3 length is 13 residues. The V gene lost 6 bases and the J gene lost 7 bases, with 15 bases spanning the gap. CDR3 sequence reads: CASRPPGFRGYTF. CDR3 bases: TGTGCCAGCAGACCGCCAGGGTTTCGTGGCTACACCTTC.

The rearrangement uses TRBV10-3 and TRBJ2-1, with D possibly TRBD1 on 6 matching bases. The germline V and J ends were trimmed by 4 bases and 5 bases, with 9 bases remaining between them. Germline lookup yields CDR1 ENHRY and CDR2 SYGVKD. The CDR3 is 13 amino acids. CDR3 nucleotides: TGTGCCATCAGTGCCCGACAGGACAATGAGCAGTTCTTC. This sequence encodes CAISARQDNEQFF.

The chain couples TRBV27 to TRBJ1-2, with a possible D match to TRBD1 (5 bases). Germline V CDR1 and CDR2: MNHEY, SMNVEV (reference sequence). The CDR3 consists of 14 residues. The V and J ends lost 3 bases and 5 bases respectively, with 13 bases between them. The CDR3 loop reads CASSLAGPGYGYTF. CDR3 DNA: TGTGCCAGCAGTTTGGCAGGGCCTGGGTATGGCTACACCTTC.

The chain is built from TRBV4-3 and TRBJ2-1, with a possible D match to TRBD2 (7 bases). Germline V gene lookup returns CDR1 LGHNA and CDR2 YSLEER. The V end lost 2 bases, the J end lost 10 bases, and 18 bases lay between the germline ends. This CDR3 region has 15 residues. This CDR3 reads CASSQRGARRDEQFF. In DNA form, the CDR3 reads TGCGCCAGCAGCCAACGGGGGGCCCGTCGGGACGAGCAGTTCTTC.